These 27 T cell receptor beta chains were all obtained from the same sample, sequenced in a study of cytomegalovirus exposure and HLA in healthy donors. The primer mix had 60 Vbeta and 13 Jbeta primers. The table came from immunoSEQ multiplex PCR; TCRdb's copy has only in-frame clones and leaves some out. The sample has 95,000 to 150,000 clones, about 74% seen once. The sample consisted of PBMCs. These receptors were obtained from a woman aged 40 to 50 in good health and CMV-seropositive.

The rearrangement links TRBV6-4 to TRBJ2-2, with 8 positions matching TRBD2. The trim removed 6 bases at V and 0 bases at J, leaving 0 bases unmatched. This CDR3 has 14 residues. Germline V lookup: CDR1 MRHNA, CDR2 SNTAGT. In nucleotides, the CDR3 is TGTGCCAGCAGCGGGGGGGCGAACACCGGGGAGCTGTTTTTT. Its protein is CASSGGANTGELFF.

J is TRBJ2-7 and V is TRBV7-2, with 7 nucleotides matching TRBD2. CDR3 length: 15 residues. Germline CDR1 reads SGHTA; CDR2 reads FQGNSA. V lost 1 base, J lost 4 bases, and 7 bases stayed unmatched. The CDR3 reads CASSLGRGSSYEQYF. CDR3 sequence (DNA): TGTGCCAGCAGCTTAGGTCGCGGGAGTAGTTACGAGCAGTACTTC.

This clone came up once. This sequence joins TRBV4-3 and TRBJ2-6; 11 nucleotides match TRBD1. J was trimmed by 1 base and V by 1 base; bases with no gene match: 3. This CDR3 is 18 amino acids long. In germline, CDR1 is LGHNA, CDR2 YSLEER. The CDR3 is CASSQVGDRGSGANVLTF. CDR3 DNA sequence: TGCGCCAGCAGCCAAGTCGGGGACAGGGGGTCTGGGGCCAACGTCCTGACTTTC.

On this clone: The same CDR3 also results from other DNA sequences found in this sample. The chain recombines TRBV5-1 with TRBJ2-5, with D possibly TRBD1 on 6 matching bases. The CDR3 runs to 14 residues. Germline lookup yields CDR1 SGHRS and CDR2 YFSETQ. V lost 0 bases and J 1 base, leaving 7 bases between the germline ends. CDR3 sequence (DNA): TGCGCCAGCAGCTTGGGCAGGGGCCAAGAGACCCAGTACTTC. The encoded protein is CASSLGRGQETQYF.

CDR3 sequence: CASSNIAGSINEQFF. In nucleotides, the CDR3 is TGTGCCAGCAGCAATATAGCGGGAAGTATCAATGAGCAGTTCTTC. This chain uses TRBV5-6 with TRBJ2-1; 8 positions match TRBD2. The CDR3 sequence is 15 residues long. Germline trimming cut 4 bases from V and 6 bases from J; bases unmatched to any gene: 9. Germline V CDR1 and CDR2: SGHDT, YYEEEE.

This clone was picked up one time. The chain joins TRBV5-4 to TRBJ2-1; tentative D call: TRBD2 (5 bases). V was cut by 0 bases and J by 9 bases, with 10 bases left in between. The CDR3 spans 13 residues. From germline, CDR1 is SGHNT and CDR2 YYREEE (reference sequence). Here the CDR3 DNA reads TGTGCCAGCAGCTTGGTATCGGGGATTGAGCAGTTCTTC. The encoded protein is CASSLVSGIEQFF. The full variable domain, in which reference TRBV5-4 and TRBJ2-1 provide the parts outside the CDR3, is ETGVTQSPTHLIKTRGQQVTLRCSSQSGHNTVSWYQQALGQGPQFIFQYYREEENGRGNFPPRFSGLQFPNYSSELNVNALELDDSALYLCASSLVSGIEQFFGPGTRLTVL.

The chain couples TRBV5-4 to TRBJ1-2; 7 bases align to TRBD1. Germline V lookup: CDR1 SGHNT, CDR2 YYREEE (reference sequence). There are 14 residues in the CDR3. V gave up 0 bases and J gave up 8 bases; unmatched junction bases: 7. Written as DNA, the CDR3 is TGTGCCAGCAGCTTGGATCTCCAGGGGGAGGGCTACACCTTC. Encoded protein: CASSLDLQGEGYTF.

This clone was recorded a few times. V usage is TRBV7-8 and J usage is TRBJ2-3; no reliable D call. From germline, CDR1 is SGHVS and CDR2 FQNEAQ. This CDR3 contains 14 residues. The germline V and J ends were trimmed by 4 bases and 0 bases, with 8 bases remaining between them. Here the CDR3 DNA reads TGTGCCAGCAGCTCCCAGGTTAGCACAGATACGCAGTATTTT. Translating it yields CASSSQVSTDTQYF.

This clone was counted only a few times. The chain joins TRBV11-2 to TRBJ2-7, with 7 bases aligning to TRBD2. This CDR3 is 15 amino acids long. V gave up 3 bases and J gave up 3 bases; unmatched junction bases: 8. Germline CDR1 is SGHAT and CDR2 is FQNNGV. The CDR3 protein is CASSFFGRAYYEQYF. The CDR3 DNA sequence: TGTGCCAGCAGCTTTTTTGGGAGGGCCTACTACGAGCAGTACTTC.

This clone has just a few counts. The chain is built from TRBV6-1 and TRBJ2-3; 10 bases agree with TRBD2. Germline V gene lookup returns CDR1 MNHNS and CDR2 SASEGT. V lost 4 bases, J lost 2 bases, and 6 bases stayed unmatched. This CDR3 region has 16 residues. The CDR3 spells CASSGSGGAITDTQYF. The DNA of the CDR3 is TGTGCCAGCAGTGGGAGCGGGGGGGCGATCACAGATACGCAGTATTTT.

The V call is TRBV5-1, the J call TRBJ1-1; unclear D gene. Germline loops: CDR1 SGHRS, CDR2 YFSETQ. The ends were cut back, 4 bases at V and 2 bases at J, with 9 bases in the middle. This CDR3 spans 13 amino acids. The CDR3 nucleotides read TGCGCCAGCAGCGTCGACATTAACACTGAAGCTTTCTTT. It codes for CASSVDINTEAFF.

V and J are TRBV4-2 and TRBJ2-7, with a possible D match to TRBD2 (7 bases). The CDR3 runs 16 residues. Trimming took off 2 bases at V and 0 bases at J, with 14 bases between the two ends. The germline CDR1 and CDR2 sequences are LGHNA and YNFKEQ. For the CDR3, the DNA is TGTGCCAGCAGCCAATCGTGGGGGGGCGGCTCCTACGAGCAGTACTTC. Its translation is CASSQSWGGGSYEQYF.

The chain links TRBV9 to TRBJ1-2, with D unclear. Between the trimmed V and J ends, which lost 0 bases and 7 bases, there was a span of 7 bases. Germline CDR1 reads SGDLS; CDR2 reads YYNGEE. The CDR3 totals 12 residues. The CDR3 DNA reads TGTGCCAGCAGCGTAGACGGAGGTGGCTACACCTTC. It specifies CASSVDGGGYTF.

The chain uses TRBV12-5 and TRBJ2-5; a possible D gene is TRBD1 (6 bases). The CDR3 extends over 15 amino acids. Trimming removed 2 bases at V and 7 bases at J, with 17 bases between. Looked up from germline, CDR1 is LGHNT and CDR2 is FRNRAP. CDR3: CASGLYHGTRGTQYF. The CDR3 DNA reads as TGTGCTAGTGGTTTGTACCACGGGACACGCGGGACCCAGTACTTC.

The chain employs TRBV2 and TRBJ1-6; possible D gene TRBD1, 5 bases. From germline, CDR1 is SNHLY and CDR2 FYNNEI. There are 15 residues in the CDR3. Trimming cost V 1 base and J 6 bases, with 10 bases left between them. The CDR3 bases are TGTGCCAGCAGTGAAGGCAGGGCAGGTAATTCACCCCTCCACTTT. It translates to CASSEGRAGNSPLHF.

V and J are TRBV14 and TRBJ2-7, with TRBD1 identical over 7 bases. The V segment lost 1 base and the J segment 2 bases; nucleotides outside the gene matches: 8. This CDR3 has 16 amino acids. Germline V gene lookup returns CDR1 SGHDN and CDR2 FVKESK. CDR3 in amino acids: CASSQAYLTGTYEQYF. The CDR3 nucleotides read TGTGCCAGCAGCCAAGCTTATTTGACAGGGACCTACGAGCAGTACTTC.

The chain is built from TRBV27 and TRBJ2-7; 11 nucleotides agree with TRBD2. The CDR3 extends over 14 amino acids. The ends lost 3 bases at V and 4 bases at J; junction bases unmatched: 2. The V gene's germline CDR1 is MNHEY and CDR2 SMNVEV (reference sequence). The CDR3 loop reads CASSFGTSGYEQYF. CDR3 nucleotide sequence: TGTGCCAGCAGTTTCGGGACTAGCGGTTACGAGCAGTACTTC.

The rearrangement links TRBV2 to TRBJ1-3; D is undetermined. The CDR3 length is 14 residues. V was trimmed by 2 bases and J by 0 bases, leaving 5 bases between them. Germline V gene lookup returns CDR1 SNHLY and CDR2 FYNNEI. The CDR3 loop is CASSEFRSGNTIYF. The DNA of the CDR3 is TGTGCCAGCAGTGAATTTCGCTCTGGAAACACCATATATTTT. Full variable domain (outside the CDR3, taken from reference TRBV2 and TRBJ1-3): EPEVTQTPSHQVTQMGQEVILRCVPISNHLYFYWYRQILGQKVEFLVSFYNNEISEKSEIFDDQFSVERPDGSNFTLKIRSTKLEDSAMYFCASSEFRSGNTIYFGEGSWLTVV.

V gene TRBV14 combines with J gene TRBJ2-3; no definite D call. Per germline, CDR1 SGHDN and CDR2 FVKESK. Deletions cut 2 bases from V and 7 bases from J, with 4 bases between. The CDR3 loop spans 11 amino acids. This chain's CDR3 is CASSQLYTQYF. The CDR3 coding sequence is TGTGCCAGCAGCCAACTATATACGCAGTATTTT.

This rearrangement joins TRBV5-6 to TRBJ1-2, with a weak D call TRBD1 (5 bases). V was pared by 0 bases and J by 8 bases, with 11 bases between. The CDR3 consists of 13 residues. Germline CDR1 SGHDT, CDR2 YYEEEE. The CDR3 loop is CASSLGRAGGYTF. CDR3 DNA: TGTGCCAGCAGCTTGGGGAGAGCAGGGGGCTACACCTTC.

V and J are TRBV7-9 and TRBJ2-3; tentative D call: TRBD1 (6 bases). CDR1 and CDR2 (germline): SEHNR, FQNEAQ (reference sequence). The CDR3 runs to 16 residues. The V and J ends lost 4 bases and 0 bases respectively, with 14 bases between them. CDR3 nucleotides: TGTGCCAGCAGCTCCGGGACACTGGAGAGCACAGATACGCAGTATTTT. As protein: CASSSGTLESTDTQYF.

The V and J genes are TRBV5-1 and TRBJ1-2, with 8 bases aligning to TRBD1. This CDR3 is 14 amino acids long. The germline V gene has CDR1 SGHRS and CDR2 YFSETQ. The ends lost 4 bases at V and 9 bases at J; junction bases unmatched: 11. CDR3 bases: TGCGCCAGCAGCCTACCGGGACAGGTTGACAGCTACACCTTC. Protein product: CASSLPGQVDSYTF.

This clone has more than one count but fewer than ten. The gene calls are TRBV6-5 and TRBJ1-1; D unresolved. The ends were cut back, 0 bases at V and 1 base at J, with 6 bases in the middle. CDR3 length equals 14 residues. CDR1 and CDR2 from the germline V gene are MNHEY and SVGAGI. CDR3 DNA sequence: TGTGCCAGCAGTTACTCTGGCGGGAACACTGAAGCTTTCTTT. Its translation: CASSYSGGNTEAFF.

Here the CDR3 DNA reads TGTGCCATCCCGGGGGAAGAGACCCAGTACTTC. The encoded protein is CAIPGEETQYF. The V gene is TRBV5-3, the J gene TRBJ2-5; D is perhaps TRBD2 (6 bases). TRBV5-3 counts as an open reading frame of uncertain function. The CDR3 spans 11 residues. Trimming removed 9 bases at V and 3 bases at J, with 9 bases between.

V gene TRBV10-3 combines with J gene TRBJ2-5, with 10 bases fitting TRBD2. Matching the DNA end better, TRBJ2-7 makes the J call doubtful. Germline loops: CDR1 ENHRY, CDR2 SYGVKD. This CDR3 has 14 amino acids. CDR3 loop: CAIKTSGPSYEQYF. In nucleotides, the CDR3 is TGTGCCATCAAGACTAGCGGGCCGAGCTACGAGCAGTACTTC.

The CDR3 sequence is CASSPSNRGNQPQHF. DNA for the CDR3: TGTGCCAGCTCCCCCAGTAACAGGGGTAATCAGCCCCAGCATTTT. The chain combines TRBV18 with TRBJ1-5, with 7 bases identical to TRBD1. Trimming removed 6 bases from V and 4 bases from J; junction bases left unmatched: 9. Germline CDR1 is KGHSH and CDR2 is LQKENI. This CDR3 is 15 amino acids long.

Worth noting for this clone: A read error may produce the germline difference seen at one junction end. The rearrangement links TRBV5-4 to TRBJ1-2, with no clear D. Germline CDR1 SGHNT, CDR2 YYREEE (reference sequence). This CDR3 spans 12 amino acids. CDR3 bases: TGTGCCAGCAGCTTAGACGGGATGGGTTCCGCCTTC. Its protein product is CASSLDGMGSAF.